The present TCR beta chain was sequenced within a study of kidney transplant recipient with SARS-CoV-2 infection. There are 14 residues in the CDR3. From germline, CDR1 is DFQATT and CDR2 SNEGSKA (reference sequence). The trim removed 3 bases at V and 6 bases at J, leaving 10 bases unmatched. In TCRdb, the reads were re-called with MiXCR into one record per CDR3 protein. The sample includes 200,000 to 300,000 distinct CDR3 sequences, 29% of them seen just once. This clonotype was seen just once. Just one base apart from a much larger clone, this may be a read error. This chain connects TRBV20-1 to TRBJ1-2; 7 bases line up with TRBD1. The receptor was isolated from a young adult male patient who had COVID-19 and was a kidney transplant recipient. The T cells may partly be graft donor cells. The source was a blood sample, collected at baseline and between days 110 and 120 from a kidney transplant recipient. The CDR3 DNA reads TGCAGTGCTAGCCCGACAGGGTACCGCCATGGCTACACCTTC. This gives the protein CSASPTGYRHGYTF.